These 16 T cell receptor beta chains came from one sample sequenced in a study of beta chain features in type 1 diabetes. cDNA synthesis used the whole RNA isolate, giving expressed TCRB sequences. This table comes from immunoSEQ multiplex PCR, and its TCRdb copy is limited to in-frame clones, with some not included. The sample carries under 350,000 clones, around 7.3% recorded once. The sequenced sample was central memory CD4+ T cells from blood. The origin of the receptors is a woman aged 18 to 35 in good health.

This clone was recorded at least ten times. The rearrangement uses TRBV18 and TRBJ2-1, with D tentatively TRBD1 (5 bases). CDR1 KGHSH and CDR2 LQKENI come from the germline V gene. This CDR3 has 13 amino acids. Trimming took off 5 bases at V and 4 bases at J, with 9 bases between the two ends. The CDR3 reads CASSSDSYNEQFF. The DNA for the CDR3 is TGTGCCAGCTCAAGCGACAGTTACAATGAGCAGTTCTTC.

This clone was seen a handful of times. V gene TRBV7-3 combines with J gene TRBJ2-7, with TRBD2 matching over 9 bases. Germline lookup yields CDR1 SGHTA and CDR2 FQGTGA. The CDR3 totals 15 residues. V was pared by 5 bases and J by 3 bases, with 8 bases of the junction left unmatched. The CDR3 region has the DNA TGTGCCAGCAGCCCCGGGGCGGGAGGGGGCTACGAGCAGTACTTC. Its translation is CASSPGAGGGYEQYF.

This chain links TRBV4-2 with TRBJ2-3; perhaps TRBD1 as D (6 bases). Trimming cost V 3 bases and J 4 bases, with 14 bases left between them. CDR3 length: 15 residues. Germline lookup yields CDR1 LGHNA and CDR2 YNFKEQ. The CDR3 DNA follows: TGTGCCAGCAGCCAGAAACAGGGTAATGCAGATACGCAGTATTTT. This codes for CASSQKQGNADTQYF.

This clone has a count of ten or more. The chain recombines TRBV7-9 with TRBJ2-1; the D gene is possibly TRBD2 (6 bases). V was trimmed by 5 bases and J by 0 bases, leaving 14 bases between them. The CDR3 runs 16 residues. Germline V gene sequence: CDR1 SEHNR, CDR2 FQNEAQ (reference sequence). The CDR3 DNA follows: TGTGCCAGCAGCCGCAGCGGGTCATTCTCCTACAATGAGCAGTTCTTC. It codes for CASSRSGSFSYNEQFF. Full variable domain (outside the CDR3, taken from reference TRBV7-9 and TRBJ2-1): DTGVSQNPRHKITKRGQNVTFRCDPISEHNRLYWYRQTLGQGPEFLTYFQNEAQLEKSRLLSDRFSAERPKGSFSTLEIQRTEQGDSAMYLCASSRSGSFSYNEQFFGPGTRLTVL.

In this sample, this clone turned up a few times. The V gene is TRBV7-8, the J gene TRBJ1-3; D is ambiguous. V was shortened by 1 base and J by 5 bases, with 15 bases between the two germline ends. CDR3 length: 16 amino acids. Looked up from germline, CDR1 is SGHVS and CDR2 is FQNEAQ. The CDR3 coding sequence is TGTGCCAGCAGCTTAGAGTCGGGAGGGTCTAGAAACACCATATATTTT. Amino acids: CASSLESGGSRNTIYF.

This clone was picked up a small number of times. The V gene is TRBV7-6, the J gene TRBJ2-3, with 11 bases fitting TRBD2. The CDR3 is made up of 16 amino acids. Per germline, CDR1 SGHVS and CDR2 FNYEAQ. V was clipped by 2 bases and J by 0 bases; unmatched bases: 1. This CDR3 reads CASSLRLAGSTDTQYF. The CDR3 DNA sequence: TGTGCCAGCAGCTTACGACTAGCGGGGAGCACAGATACGCAGTATTTT.

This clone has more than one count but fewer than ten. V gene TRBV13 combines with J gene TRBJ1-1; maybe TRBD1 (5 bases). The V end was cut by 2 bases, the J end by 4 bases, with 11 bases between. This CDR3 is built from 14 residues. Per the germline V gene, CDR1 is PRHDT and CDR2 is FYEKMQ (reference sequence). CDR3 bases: TGTGCCAGCAGCTTAATCCGGGGGGGCACTGAAGCTTTCTTT. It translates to CASSLIRGGTEAFF.

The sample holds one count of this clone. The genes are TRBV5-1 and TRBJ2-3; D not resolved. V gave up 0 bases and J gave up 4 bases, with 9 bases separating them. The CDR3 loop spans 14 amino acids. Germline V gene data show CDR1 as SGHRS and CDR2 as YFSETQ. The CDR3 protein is CASSLVQLADTQYF. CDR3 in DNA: TGCGCCAGCAGCTTGGTTCAGTTGGCAGATACGCAGTATTTT.

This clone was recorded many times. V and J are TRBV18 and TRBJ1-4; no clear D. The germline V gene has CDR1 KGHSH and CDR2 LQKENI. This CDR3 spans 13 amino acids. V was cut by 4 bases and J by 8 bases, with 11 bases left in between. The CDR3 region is CASSRSEGEKLFF. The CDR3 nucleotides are TGTGCCAGCTCACGCAGCGAGGGCGAAAAACTGTTTTTT.

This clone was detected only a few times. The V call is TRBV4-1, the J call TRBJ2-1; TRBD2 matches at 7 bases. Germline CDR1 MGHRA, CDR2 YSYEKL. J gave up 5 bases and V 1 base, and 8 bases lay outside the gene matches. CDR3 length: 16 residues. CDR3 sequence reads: CASSQAFGDYNNEQFF. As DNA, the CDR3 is TGCGCCAGCAGCCAAGCGTTTGGGGACTACAACAATGAGCAGTTCTTC.

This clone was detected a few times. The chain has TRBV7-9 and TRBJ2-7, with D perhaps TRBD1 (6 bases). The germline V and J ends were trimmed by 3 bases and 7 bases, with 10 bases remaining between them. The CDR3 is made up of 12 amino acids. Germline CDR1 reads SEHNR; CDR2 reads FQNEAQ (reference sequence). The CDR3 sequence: CASSLLQGEQYF. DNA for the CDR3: TGTGCCAGCAGCTTGCTGCAGGGGGAGCAGTACTTC.

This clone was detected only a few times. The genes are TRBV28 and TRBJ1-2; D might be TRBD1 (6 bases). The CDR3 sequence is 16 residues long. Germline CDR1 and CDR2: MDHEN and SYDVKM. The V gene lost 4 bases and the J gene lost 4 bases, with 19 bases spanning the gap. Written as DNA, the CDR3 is TGTGCCAGCAGTTCTCCCATCGGGGGGCTGGGCTATGGCTACACCTTC. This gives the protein CASSSPIGGLGYGYTF.

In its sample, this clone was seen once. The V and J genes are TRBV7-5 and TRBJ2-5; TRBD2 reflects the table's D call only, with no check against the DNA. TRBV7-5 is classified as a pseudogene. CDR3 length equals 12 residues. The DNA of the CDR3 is TGTGCCAGCAGCTTTAATCGAGAGACCCAGTACTTC. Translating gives CASSFNRETQYF.

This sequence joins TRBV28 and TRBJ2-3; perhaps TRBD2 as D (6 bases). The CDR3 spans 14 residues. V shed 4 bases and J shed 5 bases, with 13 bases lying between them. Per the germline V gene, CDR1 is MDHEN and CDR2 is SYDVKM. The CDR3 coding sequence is TGTGCCAGCAGTTACGGGGGTCCGCAAGATACGCAGTATTTT. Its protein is CASSYGGPQDTQYF.

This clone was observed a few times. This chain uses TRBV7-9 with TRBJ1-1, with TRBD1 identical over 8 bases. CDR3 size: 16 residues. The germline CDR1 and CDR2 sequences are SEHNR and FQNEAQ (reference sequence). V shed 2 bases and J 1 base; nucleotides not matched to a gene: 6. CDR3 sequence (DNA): TGTGCCAGCAGCTTAACTGGCGGGACAGGGAACACTGAAGCTTTCTTT. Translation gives CASSLTGGTGNTEAFF.

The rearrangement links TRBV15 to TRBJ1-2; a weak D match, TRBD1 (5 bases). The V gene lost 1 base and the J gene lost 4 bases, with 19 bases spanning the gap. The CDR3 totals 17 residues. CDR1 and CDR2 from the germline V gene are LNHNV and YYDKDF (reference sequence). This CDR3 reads CATSRGGGTQDPYGYTF. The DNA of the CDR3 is TGTGCCACCAGCAGAGGAGGAGGGACCCAAGACCCCTATGGCTACACCTTC.